This T cell receptor (beta chain) appears in the sequencing data of a study of shared clonotypes between healthy human individuals (TCRdb year 2020). For the study in its entirety: The cohort included a few men and two women between 18 and 49 years of age. The study deeply sequenced blood TCR repertoires of about 5 healthy adults to estimate repertoire size and the extent of clonotype sharing between individuals. To increase sequencing depth and limit assay-specific biases, TCR repertoire library preparation and sequencing were carried out by different laboratories using diverse techniques. Per donor, leukapheresis produced somewhere between about 0.85 and 9.5 billion PBMCs. For each donor, CD4 naive and CD4 memory were each given three plates, CD8 naive was given two plates, and CD8 memory was given one plate. Summary of the overall study and its limitations: Because the study included only a small number of donors, the genetic and exposure-history diversity represented was limited. Only blood was sampled, and tissue TCR repertoires likely differ from those in blood. Pairwise subsampling indicated that sequencing depth was expected to affect the degree of clonotype sharing among donors. Incomplete sequencing was indicated by rarefaction of sorted-subset datasets, despite the large sequencing depth. When several donors were compared, the shared fraction of clonotypes was 5% to 6.5% for naive CD4, around 3.6% for naive CD8, 2.3% for memory CD4, and about 0.36% for memory CD8. Higher generation probabilities were observed for clonotypes shared by all four sorted-subset donors than for non-shared clonotypes. Larger estimated clonotype richness was generally found for naive subsets than for memory subsets.

Using the deep immunoSEQ assay, multiplex PCR amplified TCR CDR3 regions from genomic DNA. Genomic DNA extracted from each cell subset was distributed evenly over all wells of several immunoSEQ 96-well plates, and each plate served as one replicate. Each replicate PCR for sorted subsets received around 200 ng genomic DNA, equal to 28,000 or so T cell genomes. Purified libraries were measured with a Qubit 3.0 fluorometer, size-checked on a Bioanalyzer 2100, and measured again with the KAPA Library Quantification kit. A separate single-read 150-cycle Illumina NextSeq 550 flow cell was used to sequence each immunoSEQ 96-well plate. In the source study's methods: Because only junctional sequences without quality scores were contained in the immunoSEQ output, filtering matching that applied to full-length reads could not be performed. Sequences were annotated with PyIR, a Python wrapper for IgBLAST v1.9, using IMGT germline references to assign V/J genes and CDR3. Any read was removed if the V/J assignment was weak (E-value above 1e-6), the CDR3 was missing, or the read contained stop codons, out-of-frame junctions, or ambiguous translated residues. A V3J clonotype was defined by an identical inferred V gene, J gene, and CDR3 amino acid sequence. The percentage overlap between two repertoires was calculated by dividing the number of shared unique clonotypes by the size of the smaller repertoire. RTK rarefaction, the Chao1 estimator, and Recon v2.1 estimates of unobserved clonotypes were used to assess repertoire richness. OLGA was used to compute generation probabilities for all TCRbeta clonotypes that the gDNA method yielded from a handful of donors. TCRdb carries this immuneACCESS record with in-frame sequences only. Its versions omit some clonotypes, under half of them owing to an unresolved V gene in the studies checked, with the rest unexplained. The V and J calls and the clone size are those of that table, but D and trimming were determined from the DNA. The sample table contains about 2.2 million clones; only one count was recorded for about 94% of them. Over 1.5% of the sample is taken by the ten largest.

Note on this clone: Its antigen is not yet known. No base qualities exist here, and no much larger clone lies one base off it. Other DNA sequences in the sample encode the same CDR3.

CD8 naive samples were obtained by positive selection for CCR7 among CD45RO-negative cells, yielding a CD45RA+CCR7+ population from which TemRA cells were excluded. Healthy HIV-negative adults with no recently reported acute infections or vaccinations were included as donors. Only Caucasian adults living in Nashville, Tennessee, USA were represented among the donors. Blood was collected by leukapheresis, and PBMCs were isolated by Ficoll-Histopaque density gradient centrifugation and then cryopreserved in liquid nitrogen vapor phase. Analytical flow cytometry was used to check the purity and quantity of every magnetically sorted T cell population. Each sorted fraction had its genomic DNA isolated and then quantified by UV absorbance on a Nanodrop 2000c. CDR1 MGHRA and CDR2 YSYEKL were looked up in the germline V gene. The germline ends are 11 bases apart after V is trimmed by 4 bases and J by 8 bases. The CDR3 contains 12 residues, cysteine and phenylalanine counted. Only the CDR3 part of the read is kept: 36 bases, read in frame from the first base.

Recombination joined TRBV4-1 with TRBJ1-1; the D region possibly corresponds to TRBD1 (5 bases align). The sample comprised naive CD8+ T cells from PBMCs. What this sample's cell subset or site label stands for: CD45RA+CCR7+. The receptor comes from a man younger than 35 in good health. Some clones in this sample may be carry-over from other donors' samples. The CDR3 region has the sequence CASSPGGTEAFF. DNA sequence: TGCGCCAGCAGCCCCGGGGGGACGGAAGCTTTCTTT.